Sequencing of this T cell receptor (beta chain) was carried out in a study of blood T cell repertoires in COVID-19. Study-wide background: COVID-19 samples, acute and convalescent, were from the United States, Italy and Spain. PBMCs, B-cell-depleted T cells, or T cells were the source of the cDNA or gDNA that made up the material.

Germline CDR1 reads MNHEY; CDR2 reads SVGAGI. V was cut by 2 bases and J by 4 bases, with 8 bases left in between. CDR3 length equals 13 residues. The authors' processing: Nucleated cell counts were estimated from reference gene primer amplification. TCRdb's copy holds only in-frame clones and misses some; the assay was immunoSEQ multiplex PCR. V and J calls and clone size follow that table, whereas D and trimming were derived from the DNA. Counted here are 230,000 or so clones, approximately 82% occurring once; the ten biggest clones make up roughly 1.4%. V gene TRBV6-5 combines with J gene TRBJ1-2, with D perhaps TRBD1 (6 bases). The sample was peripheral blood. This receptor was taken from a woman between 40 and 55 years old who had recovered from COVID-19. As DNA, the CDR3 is TGTGCCAGCAGTTACGGGGGGGCCTATGGCTACACCTTC. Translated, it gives CASSYGGAYGYTF.